The 32 T cell receptor beta chains below were found in one sample sequenced in a study of cytomegalovirus exposure and HLA in healthy donors (dated by TCRdb to about 2017). The library relied on the immunoSEQ multiplex PCR assay. For the multiplex PCR, a mixture combining 60 forward primers for TCR Vbeta segments and 13 reverse primers for TCR Jbeta segments was used. The table was pulled from immuneACCESS by TCRdb, which kept in-frame rearrangements only. Such tables lose some clones; where checked, under half of the loss comes from unresolved V genes, and the rest has no known cause. This sample holds around 30,000 clones; approximately 87% were observed only once. The ten largest account for about 2.5% of the sample. The sample taken for sequencing was PBMCs. These receptor sequences come from a boy younger than 18 in good health and CMV-seronegative.

The V and J genes are TRBV6-5 and TRBJ2-5; D perhaps matches TRBD2 (5 bases). The V end lost 8 bases, the J end lost 3 bases, and 22 bases lay between the germline ends. Germline CDR1 MNHEY, CDR2 SVGAGI. The CDR3 length is 16 residues. CDR3 bases: TGTGCCAGCGGTTTGCAGTCCGGAGCGCGGGAAGAGACCCAGTACTTC. This codes for CASGLQSGAREETQYF.

The genes are TRBV7-9 and TRBJ2-3; 9 positions match TRBD2. This CDR3 has 16 residues. The V gene's germline CDR1 is SEHNR and CDR2 FQNEAQ (reference sequence). After removal of 5 bases from V and 2 bases from J, the junction contained 8 bases not matched to a gene. In nucleotides, the CDR3 is TGTGCCAGCAGCCGGAGGCTAGCGGGGTCCACAGATACGCAGTATTTT. It yields the protein CASSRRLAGSTDTQYF.

The chain recombines TRBV5-1 with TRBJ2-7, with 7 bases fitting TRBD2. V shed 7 bases and J 0 bases; nucleotides not matched to a gene: 13. Germline V gives CDR1 SGHRS, CDR2 YFSETQ. This CDR3 region has 16 residues. The CDR3 spells CASSREGGGSSYEQYF. The CDR3 DNA reads as TGCGCCAGCTCTAGAGAGGGCGGGGGAAGCTCCTACGAGCAGTACTTC.

The rearrangement links TRBV6-4 to TRBJ2-2, with TRBD1 matching over 9 bases. The CDR3 covers 15 residues. CDR1 and CDR2 (germline): MRHNA, SNTAGT. V lost 2 bases to trimming and J lost 5 bases; unmatched junction nucleotides: 3. In DNA, the CDR3 is TGTGCCAGCAGTGACCTGACAGGGGGGACCGGGGAGCTGTTTTTT. Amino acids: CASSDLTGGTGELFF.

The CDR3 spells CASSPGAGANTGELFF. CDR3 coding DNA: TGTGCCAGCAGCCCTGGGGCAGGGGCGAACACCGGGGAGCTGTTTTTT. The rearrangement uses TRBV5-6 and TRBJ2-2; a weak D match, TRBD1 (6 bases). CDR3 length: 16 residues. Germline V gene lookup returns CDR1 SGHDT and CDR2 YYEEEE. Trimming pared 4 bases from V and 0 bases from J, leaving 13 bases between.

This chain uses TRBV5-1 with TRBJ2-5; D unresolved. TRBJ2-7 explains the end of the DNA better; the J call may be wrong. The CDR3 sequence is 13 residues long. Germline CDR1 and CDR2: SGHRS and YFSETQ. The CDR3 loop is CASSLDTSYEQYF. The CDR3 coding sequence is TGCGCCAGCAGCTTAGACACCTCCTACGAGCAGTACTTC.

The V gene is TRBV5-4, the J gene TRBJ2-5; 8 bases line up with TRBD2. The germline CDR1 and CDR2 sequences are SGHNT and YYREEE (reference sequence). V was pared by 0 bases and J by 4 bases, with 8 bases of the junction left unmatched. The CDR3 loop spans 16 amino acids. This chain's CDR3 is CASSLVGGAPLETQYF. Here the CDR3 DNA reads TGTGCCAGCAGCTTGGTCGGGGGGGCGCCCCTAGAGACCCAGTACTTC.

This clone was seen only once. The J gene is TRBJ2-6, the V gene TRBV4-3; D perhaps matches TRBD1 (5 bases). Trimming took off 0 bases at V and 4 bases at J, with 10 bases between the two ends. Germline lookup yields CDR1 LGHNA and CDR2 YSLEER. The CDR3 loop spans 16 amino acids. The CDR3 protein is CASSQDIGEGANVLTF. CDR3 sequence (DNA): TGCGCCAGCAGCCAAGATATAGGGGAAGGGGCCAACGTCCTGACTTTC.

This clone has only a few counts. The V call is TRBV19, the J call TRBJ2-1; D is undetermined. Per the germline V gene, CDR1 is LNHDA and CDR2 is SQIVND (reference sequence). The V gene lost 1 base and the J gene lost 6 bases, with 16 bases spanning the gap. The CDR3 loop spans 16 amino acids. The CDR3 DNA reads TGTGCCAGTAGTATAGGTCCTAGTAGCTTGGGCAATGAGCAGTTCTTC. It encodes CASSIGPSSLGNEQFF.

The genes are TRBV7-9 and TRBJ2-3, with TRBD1 identical over 7 bases. This CDR3 is 15 amino acids long. Germline V gene lookup returns CDR1 SEHNR and CDR2 FQNEAQ (reference sequence). V trimming: 1 base; J trimming: 2 bases; junction bases outside the gene matches: 3. CDR3 sequence (DNA): TGTGCCAGCAGCTTAGGACAGGGCAACACAGATACGCAGTATTTT. Encoded protein: CASSLGQGNTDTQYF.

The chain employs TRBV19 and TRBJ2-3, with TRBD2 matching over 11 bases. Losses at the gene ends were 3 bases for V and 6 bases for J; bases not matched to a gene: 5. This CDR3 contains 15 residues. In germline, CDR1 is LNHDA, CDR2 SQIVND (reference sequence). The CDR3 sequence: CASSMTSGVADTQYF. The CDR3 bases are TGTGCCAGTAGTATGACTAGCGGGGTCGCGGATACGCAGTATTTT.

This chain connects TRBV19 to TRBJ2-2; TRBD2 might be the D (6 bases). Trimming shortened V by 3 bases and J by 8 bases, and 10 bases separated the two germline ends. Germline loops: CDR1 LNHDA, CDR2 SQIVND (reference sequence). This CDR3 has 13 amino acids. For the CDR3, the DNA is TGTGCCAGTAGTATGGGGGGAGCTGGGGAGCTGTTTTTT. It specifies CASSMGGAGELFF. Complete variable domain (other parts from reference TRBV19 and TRBJ2-2): DGGITQSPKYLFRKEGQNVTLSCEQNLNHDAMYWYRQDPGQGLRLIYYSQIVNDFQKGDIAEGYSVSREKKESFPLTVTSAQKNPTAFYLCASSMGGAGELFFGEGSRLTVL.

This clone was found once. The chain carries TRBV21-1 and TRBJ2-1; TRBD2, the table's D call, was not compared with the DNA. TRBV21-1 is flagged as a pseudogene. This CDR3 has 19 amino acids. CDR3 sequence: CASSKPFVLAGGAYNEQFF. CDR3 nucleotides: TGTGCCAGCAGCAAACCCTTCGTTCTGGCGGGGGGCGCCTACAATGAGCAGTTCTTC.

V usage is TRBV7-2 and J usage is TRBJ2-7, with 8 bases matching TRBD1. The CDR3 loop spans 16 amino acids. V shed 5 bases and J 0 bases; nucleotides not matched to a gene: 9. Germline CDR1 and CDR2: SGHTA and FQGNSA. Written as DNA, the CDR3 is TGTGCCAGCAGCACCCGGACAGGGAGAATCTCCTACGAGCAGTACTTC. Encoded protein: CASSTRTGRISYEQYF. Combining the CDR3 with reference TRBV7-2 and TRBJ2-7 gives the whole variable domain GAGVSQSPSNKVTEKGKDVELRCDPISGHTALYWYRQSLGQGLEFLIYFQGNSAPDKSGLPSDRFSAERTGGSVSTLTIQRTQQEDSAVYLCASSTRTGRISYEQYFGPGTRLTVT.

V gene TRBV28 combines with J gene TRBJ1-2; D not resolved. Germline assignment: CDR1 MDHEN and CDR2 SYDVKM. The CDR3 has 12 residues. Trimming took off 0 bases at V and 7 bases at J, with 6 bases between the two ends. CDR3 in DNA: TGTGCCAGCAGTTTATGGACATTTGGCTACACCTTC. It translates to CASSLWTFGYTF.

The V and J genes are TRBV28 and TRBJ1-5; 12 nucleotides line up with TRBD1. V trimming: 6 bases; J trimming: 6 bases; junction bases outside the gene matches: 15. Germline CDR1 is MDHEN and CDR2 is SYDVKM. The CDR3 has 18 amino acids. CDR3 sequence: CASSKIRDRGLGAQPQHF. CDR3 nucleotides: TGTGCCAGCAGCAAAATCCGGGACAGGGGGCTAGGAGCTCAGCCCCAGCATTTT.

The J gene is TRBJ1-2, the V gene TRBV2; the D gene is possibly TRBD1 (5 bases). The CDR3 is 14 residues long. The germline gives CDR1 SNHLY, CDR2 FYNNEI. The ends were cut back, 4 bases at V and 1 base at J, with 10 bases in the middle. This CDR3 reads CASSGSGGNYGYTF. The CDR3, as DNA: TGTGCCAGCAGTGGGTCGGGGGGTAACTATGGCTACACCTTC.

The J gene is TRBJ2-5, the V gene TRBV6-1; tentatively, D is TRBD2 (6 bases). The end of the DNA aligns better with TRBJ2-7, so the J call may be wrong. The CDR3 has 14 residues. Germline CDR1 reads MNHNS; CDR2 reads SASEGT. The CDR3 DNA reads TGTGCCAGCAGTGACGGGGGTATGGGATACGAGCAGTACTTC. Amino acid sequence: CASSDGGMGYEQYF.

The V and J genes are TRBV2 and TRBJ2-7; D gene ambiguous. Trimming took off 7 bases at V and 5 bases at J, with 18 bases between the two ends. Per the germline V gene, CDR1 is SNHLY and CDR2 is FYNNEI. The CDR3 sequence is 14 residues long. In nucleotides, the CDR3 is TGTGCCAGCAAGCAGTCAGGTTCAAGTAACGAGCAGTACTTC. Protein: CASKQSGSSNEQYF.

V is TRBV18 and J is TRBJ1-6; 9 bases agree with TRBD1. This CDR3 region has 15 residues. With V trimmed by 4 bases and J by 8 bases, 6 bases remained unmatched. Germline V gives CDR1 KGHSH, CDR2 LQKENI. For the CDR3, the DNA is TGTGCCAGCTCACAGGGACAGGGTGGAGATTCACCCCTCCACTTT. This translates into CASSQGQGGDSPLHF.

The CDR3: CASSLKGGQGKYSNQPQHF. The CDR3 DNA sequence: TGTGCCAGCAGCCTCAAAGGGGGTCAGGGTAAATATAGCAATCAGCCCCAGCATTTT. The J gene is TRBJ1-5, the V gene TRBV11-2; tentatively, D is TRBD1 (6 bases). Germline V gives CDR1 SGHAT, CDR2 FQNNGV. The CDR3 extends over 19 amino acids. Trimming removed 5 bases from V and 0 bases from J, with 23 bases in between.

V and J are TRBV4-2 and TRBJ2-1; tentative D call: TRBD2 (6 bases). With 4 bases removed from V and 3 bases from J, the gap between germline ends came to 16 bases. CDR1 and CDR2 (germline): LGHNA, YNFKEQ. This CDR3 spans 16 amino acids. CDR3 in amino acids: CASSRTLAGDYNEQFF. The CDR3 nucleotides read TGTGCCAGCAGCCGCACACTAGCTGGGGACTACAATGAGCAGTTCTTC.

V usage is TRBV18 and J usage is TRBJ2-1; the match to TRBD2 covers 12 bases. The CDR3 runs 14 residues. CDR1 and CDR2 from the germline V gene are KGHSH and LQKENI. V dropped 6 bases and J dropped 8; count of bases not matched to a gene: 5. The CDR3 sequence: CASSRTSGEYEQFF. CDR3 DNA sequence: TGTGCCAGCTCCCGGACTAGCGGGGAGTATGAGCAGTTCTTC. The full variable domain, its missing parts supplied by reference TRBV18 and TRBJ2-1, is NAGVMQNPRHLVRRRGQEARLRCSPMKGHSHVYWYRQLPEEGLKFMVYLQKENIIDESGMPKERFSAEFPKEGPSILRIQQVVRGDSAAYFCASSRTSGEYEQFFGPGTRLTVL.

This clone was recorded a few times. The chain joins TRBV4-3 to TRBJ1-2; no clear D gene. The CDR3 consists of 12 residues. The ends were cut back, 3 bases at V and 6 bases at J, with 8 bases in the middle. Germline CDR1 is LGHNA and CDR2 is YSLEER. CDR3 sequence: CASSHPTDGYTF. In DNA, the CDR3 is TGCGCCAGCAGCCACCCTACGGATGGCTACACCTTC.

CDR3 amino acids: CASSGGSYGYTF. The DNA for the CDR3 is TGTGCCAGCAGTGGGGGCAGCTATGGCTACACCTTC. J is TRBJ1-2 and V is TRBV6-1; maybe TRBD1 (5 bases). V was shortened by 4 bases and J by 4 bases, with 7 bases between the two germline ends. The length of the CDR3 is 12 residues. Germline V lookup: CDR1 MNHNS, CDR2 SASEGT.

The rearrangement links TRBV19 to TRBJ1-4; possible D gene TRBD1, 5 bases. CDR1 is LNHDA, CDR2 SQIVND, per germline (reference sequence). Trimming cost V 5 bases and J 0 bases, with 13 bases left between them. There are 16 residues in the CDR3. The CDR3 region has the DNA TGTGCCAGTAGTCTTAGGGGAATTGCAACTAATGAAAAACTGTTTTTT. Translated: CASSLRGIATNEKLFF.

This clone appeared once. The chain recombines TRBV7-9 with TRBJ2-1; 8 bases align to TRBD2. J was trimmed by 16 bases and V by 3 bases; bases with no gene match: 14. The CDR3 extends over 14 amino acids. Germline lookup yields CDR1 SEHNR and CDR2 FQNEAQ (reference sequence). The CDR3 here is CASSFGASGSLNFF. DNA of the CDR3: TGTGCCAGCAGCTTTGGGGCTAGCGGGTCCCTTAACTTCTTC.

The chain is built from TRBV2 and TRBJ1-5, with D hard to call. Per germline, CDR1 SNHLY and CDR2 FYNNEI. CDR3 length: 15 amino acids. Between the trimmed V and J ends, which lost 5 bases and 1 base, there was a span of 12 bases. In nucleotides, the CDR3 is TGTGCCAGCAGTTTCGAGGGTCGGAGCAATCAGCCCCAGCATTTT. Translated, it gives CASSFEGRSNQPQHF.

The CDR3 region has the DNA TGTGCCAGCAGCGGACTAGCGGGGGTCTACAATGAGCAGTTCTTC. The encoded protein is CASSGLAGVYNEQFF. V is TRBV9 and J is TRBJ2-1, with TRBD2 identical over 12 bases. Germline-derived CDR1 and CDR2 are SGDLS and YYNGEE. CDR3 size: 15 residues. V shed 3 bases, J shed 3 bases, and the junction held 1 base outside the gene matches.

This CDR3 is CASSLVPEETQYF. The CDR3 bases are TGCGCCAGCAGCTTGGTCCCTGAAGAGACCCAGTACTTC. The genes are TRBV5-1 and TRBJ2-5; no reliable D call. Looked up from germline, CDR1 is SGHRS and CDR2 is YFSETQ. The CDR3 has 13 residues. The germline V and J ends were trimmed by 0 bases and 3 bases, with 6 bases remaining between them.

The CDR3 here is CASREQGAAKNIQYF. The CDR3 DNA is TGTGCCAGCAGGGAACAGGGGGCAGCCAAAAACATTCAGTACTTC. J is TRBJ2-4 and V is TRBV2; the match to TRBD1 covers 9 bases. The CDR3 has 15 amino acids. Germline V gene sequence: CDR1 SNHLY, CDR2 FYNNEI. The ends lost 6 bases at V and 0 bases at J; junction bases unmatched: 3.

The chain employs TRBV6-6 and TRBJ1-6, with D perhaps matching TRBD1 (6 bases). Trimming cost V 8 bases and J 5 bases, with 10 bases left between them. The CDR3 is 13 amino acids. Germline V lookup: CDR1 MNHNY, CDR2 SVGAGI (reference sequence). The CDR3 spells CASVQGHNSPLHF. The CDR3 DNA is TGTGCCAGCGTACAGGGTCATAATTCACCCCTCCACTTT.